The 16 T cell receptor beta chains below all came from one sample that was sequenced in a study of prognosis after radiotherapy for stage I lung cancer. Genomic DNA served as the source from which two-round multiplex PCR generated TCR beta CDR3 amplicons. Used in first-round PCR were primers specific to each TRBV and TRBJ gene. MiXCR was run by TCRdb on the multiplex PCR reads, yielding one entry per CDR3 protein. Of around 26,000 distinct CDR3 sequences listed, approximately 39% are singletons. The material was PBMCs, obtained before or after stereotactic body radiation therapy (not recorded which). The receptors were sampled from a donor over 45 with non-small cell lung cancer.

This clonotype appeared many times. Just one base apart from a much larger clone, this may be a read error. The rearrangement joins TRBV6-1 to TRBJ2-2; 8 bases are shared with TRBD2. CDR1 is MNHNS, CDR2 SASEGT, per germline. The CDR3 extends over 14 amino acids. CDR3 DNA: TGTGCCAGCAGTGAAGCTTGGGGAGCGGGGGAGCTGCTTTTT. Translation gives CASSEAWGAGELLF.

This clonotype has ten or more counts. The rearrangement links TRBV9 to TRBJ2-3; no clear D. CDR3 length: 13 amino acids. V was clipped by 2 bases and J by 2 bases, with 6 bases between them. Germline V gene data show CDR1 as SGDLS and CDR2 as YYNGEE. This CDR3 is CASSVRTTDTQYF. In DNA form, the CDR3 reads TGTGCCAGCAGCGTCCGTACCACAGATACGCAGTATTTT.

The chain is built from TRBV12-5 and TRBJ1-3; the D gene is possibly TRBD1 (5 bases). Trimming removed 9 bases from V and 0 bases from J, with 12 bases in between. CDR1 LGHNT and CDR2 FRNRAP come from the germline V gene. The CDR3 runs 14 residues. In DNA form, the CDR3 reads TGTGCTAGCTTCCCCGGGGGCTCTGGAAACACCATATATTTT. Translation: CASFPGGSGNTIYF. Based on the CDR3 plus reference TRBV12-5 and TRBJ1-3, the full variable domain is DARVTQTPRHKVTEMGQEVTMRCQPILGHNTVFWYRQTMMQGLELLAYFRNRAPLDDSGMPKDRFSAEMPDATLATLKIQPSEPRDSAVYFCASFPGGSGNTIYFGEGSWLTVV.

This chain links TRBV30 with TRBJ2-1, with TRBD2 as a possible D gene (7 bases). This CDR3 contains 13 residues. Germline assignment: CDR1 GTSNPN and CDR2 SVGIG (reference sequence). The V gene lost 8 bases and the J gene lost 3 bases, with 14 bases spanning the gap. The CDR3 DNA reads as TGTGCCGGGGGGGGGGGCTTCTACAATGAGCAGTTCTTC. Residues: CAGGGGFYNEQFF.

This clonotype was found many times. CDR3 sequence (DNA): TGTGCCAGTAGTATATCAGGGTTTGAGGAAAAACTGTTTTTT. Encoded protein: CASSISGFEEKLFF. V and J are TRBV19 and TRBJ1-4, with D possibly TRBD1 on 5 matching bases. The CDR3 runs 14 residues. Trimming stripped 2 bases from V and 8 bases from J, with 12 bases between. CDR1 and CDR2 from the germline V gene are LNHDA and SQIVND (reference sequence).

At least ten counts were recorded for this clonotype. In nucleotides, the CDR3 is TGTGCCAGCAGCGCCGTTGGAGTCAGTTCCTACGAGCAGTACTTC. It yields the protein CASSAVGVSSYEQYF. The V gene is TRBV4-2, the J gene TRBJ2-7; D unclear. The CDR3 spans 15 residues. Trimming left V 5 bases short and J 1 base short, with 15 bases between. The germline CDR1 and CDR2 sequences are LGHNA and YNFKEQ.

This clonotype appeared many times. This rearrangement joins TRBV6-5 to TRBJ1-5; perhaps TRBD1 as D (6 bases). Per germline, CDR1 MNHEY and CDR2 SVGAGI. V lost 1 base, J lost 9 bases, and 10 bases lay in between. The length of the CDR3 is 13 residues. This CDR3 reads CASSYWGRGPQHF. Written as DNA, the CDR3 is TGTGCCAGCAGTTACTGGGGGCGGGGGCCCCAGCATTTT.

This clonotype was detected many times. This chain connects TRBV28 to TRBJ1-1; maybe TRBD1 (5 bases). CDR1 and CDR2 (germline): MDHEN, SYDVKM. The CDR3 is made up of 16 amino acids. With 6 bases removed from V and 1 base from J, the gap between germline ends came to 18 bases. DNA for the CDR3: TGTGCCAGCAGCTTGGGGGGGTTTATAGCGAACACTGAAGCTTTCTTT. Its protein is CASSLGGFIANTEAFF. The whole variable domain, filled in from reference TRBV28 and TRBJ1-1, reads DVKVTQSSRYLVKRTGEKVFLECVQDMDHENMFWYRQDPGLGLRLIYFSYDVKMKEKGDIPEGYSVSREKKERFSLILESASTNQTSMYLCASSLGGFIANTEAFFGQGTRLTVV.

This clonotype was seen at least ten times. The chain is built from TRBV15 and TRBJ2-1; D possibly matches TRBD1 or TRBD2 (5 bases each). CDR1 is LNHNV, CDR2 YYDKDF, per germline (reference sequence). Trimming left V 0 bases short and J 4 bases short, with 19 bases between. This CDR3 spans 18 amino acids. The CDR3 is CATSRDLKVGREYNEQFF. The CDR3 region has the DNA TGTGCCACCAGCAGAGATCTCAAAGTAGGCAGGGAGTACAATGAGCAGTTCTTC.

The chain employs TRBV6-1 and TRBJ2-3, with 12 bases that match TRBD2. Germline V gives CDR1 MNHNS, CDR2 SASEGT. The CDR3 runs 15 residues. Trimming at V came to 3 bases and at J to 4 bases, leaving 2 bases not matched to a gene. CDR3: CASSETSGGADTQYF. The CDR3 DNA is TGTGCCAGCAGTGAGACTAGCGGGGGTGCAGATACGCAGTATTTT.

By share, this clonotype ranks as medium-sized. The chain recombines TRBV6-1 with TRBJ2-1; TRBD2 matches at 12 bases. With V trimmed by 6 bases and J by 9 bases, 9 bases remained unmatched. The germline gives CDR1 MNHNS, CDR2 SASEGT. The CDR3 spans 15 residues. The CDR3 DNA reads TGTGCCAGCAGGACCCTAGCGGGAGGGCTTGGTGAGCAGTTCTTC. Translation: CASRTLAGGLGEQFF.

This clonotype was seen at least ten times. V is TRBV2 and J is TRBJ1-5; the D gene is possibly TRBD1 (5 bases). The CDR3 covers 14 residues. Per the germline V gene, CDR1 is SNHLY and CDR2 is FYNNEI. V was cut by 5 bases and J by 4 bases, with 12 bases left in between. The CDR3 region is CASSSQGGNQPQHF. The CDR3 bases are TGTGCCAGCAGTTCTCAGGGAGGTAATCAGCCCCAGCATTTT.

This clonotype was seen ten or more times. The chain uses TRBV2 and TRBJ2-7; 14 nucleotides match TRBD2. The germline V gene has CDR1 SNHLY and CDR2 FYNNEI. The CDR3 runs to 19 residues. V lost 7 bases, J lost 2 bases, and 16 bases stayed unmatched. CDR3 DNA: TGTGCCAGCACCTCGGCAGGGTTCGGACTAGCGGGAGGTACCTACGAGCAGTACTTC. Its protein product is CASTSAGFGLAGGTYEQYF.

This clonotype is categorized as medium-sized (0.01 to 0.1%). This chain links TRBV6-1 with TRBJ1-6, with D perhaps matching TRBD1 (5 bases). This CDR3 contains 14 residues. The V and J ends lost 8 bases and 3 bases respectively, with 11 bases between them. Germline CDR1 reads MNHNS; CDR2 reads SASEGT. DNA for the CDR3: TGTGCCAGCCTACGAGGGGACTATAATTCACCCCTCCACTTT. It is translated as CASLRGDYNSPLHF.

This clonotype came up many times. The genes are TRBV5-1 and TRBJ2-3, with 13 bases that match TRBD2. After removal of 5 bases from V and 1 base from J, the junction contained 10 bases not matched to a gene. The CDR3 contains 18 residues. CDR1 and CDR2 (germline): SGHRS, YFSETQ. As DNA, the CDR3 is TGCGCCAGCAGTCGAGGGACTAGCGGGACCCCCCGCACAGATACGCAGTATTTT. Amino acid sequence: CASSRGTSGTPRTDTQYF. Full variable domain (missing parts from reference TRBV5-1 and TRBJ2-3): KAGVTQTPRYLIKTRGQQVTLSCSPISGHRSVSWYQQTPGQGLQFLFEYFSETQRNKGNFPGRFSGRQFSNSRSEMNVSTLELGDSALYLCASSRGTSGTPRTDTQYFGPGTRLTVL.

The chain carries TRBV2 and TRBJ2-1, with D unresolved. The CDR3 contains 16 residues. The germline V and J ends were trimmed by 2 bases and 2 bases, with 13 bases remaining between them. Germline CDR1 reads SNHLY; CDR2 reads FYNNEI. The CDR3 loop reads CASSEYGDTTYNEQFF. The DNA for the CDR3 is TGTGCCAGCAGTGAATACGGCGACACGACCTACAATGAGCAGTTCTTC.